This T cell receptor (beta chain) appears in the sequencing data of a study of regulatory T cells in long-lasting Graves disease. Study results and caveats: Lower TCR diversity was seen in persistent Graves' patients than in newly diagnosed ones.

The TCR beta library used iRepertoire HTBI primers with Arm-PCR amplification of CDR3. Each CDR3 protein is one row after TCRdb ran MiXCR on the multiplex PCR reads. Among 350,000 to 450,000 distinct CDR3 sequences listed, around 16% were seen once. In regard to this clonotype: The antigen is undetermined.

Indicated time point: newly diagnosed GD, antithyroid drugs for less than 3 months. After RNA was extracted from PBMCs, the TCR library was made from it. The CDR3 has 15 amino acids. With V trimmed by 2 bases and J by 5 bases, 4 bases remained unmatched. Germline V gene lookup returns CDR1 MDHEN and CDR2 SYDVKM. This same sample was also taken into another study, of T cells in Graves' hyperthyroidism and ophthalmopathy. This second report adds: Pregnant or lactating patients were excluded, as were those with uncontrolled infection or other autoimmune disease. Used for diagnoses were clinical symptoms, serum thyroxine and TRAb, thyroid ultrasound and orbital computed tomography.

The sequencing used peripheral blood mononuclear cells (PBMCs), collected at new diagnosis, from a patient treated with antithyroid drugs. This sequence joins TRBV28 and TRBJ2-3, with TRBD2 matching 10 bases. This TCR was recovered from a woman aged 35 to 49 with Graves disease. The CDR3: CASSLGSGRRDTQYF. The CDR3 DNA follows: TGTGCCAGCAGTTTAGGTAGCGGGAGGAGAGATACGCAGTATTTT.